The 2 T cell receptor beta chains below all came from one sample that was sequenced in a study of human T cells and chemical hapten exposure. Each CDR3 protein is one row after TCRdb ran MiXCR on the RACE reads. The table records 40,000 or so distinct CDR3 sequences, more than 9.5% of them present only once. Specified time point: patch test 3, about 24 weeks after DPC sensitization. Treatment described: therapeutic diphenylcyclopropenone sensitization with weekly scalp DPC. Total RNA was isolated from whole blood that had not been fractionated. The starting material was whole blood, obtained in connection with sensitization to the hapten diphenylcyclopropenone (DPC). Receptors originate from a woman in her forties with alopecia areata. Some clones in this sample may be carry-over from other donors' samples.

This clonotype was recorded many times. V is TRBV28 and J is TRBJ1-1; D gene ambiguous. Trimming left V 5 bases short and J 11 bases short, with 15 bases between. Germline assignment: CDR1 MDHEN and CDR2 SYDVKM. This CDR3 is built from 12 residues. The CDR3 DNA sequence: TGTGCCAGCAGTCGCGGTAGGACCTGGGCTTTCTTT. Its protein product is CASSRGRTWAFF.

This clonotype was recorded a few times. The V gene is TRBV5-6, the J gene TRBJ2-7, with TRBD1 matching over 9 bases. The CDR3 is 16 amino acids. Per germline, CDR1 SGHDT and CDR2 YYEEEE. Trimming at V came to 3 bases and at J to 2 bases, leaving 9 bases not matched to a gene. CDR3 residues: CASSWGPGQGTYEQYF. The CDR3 nucleotides are TGTGCCAGCAGCTGGGGCCCGGGACAGGGTACCTACGAGCAGTACTTC.